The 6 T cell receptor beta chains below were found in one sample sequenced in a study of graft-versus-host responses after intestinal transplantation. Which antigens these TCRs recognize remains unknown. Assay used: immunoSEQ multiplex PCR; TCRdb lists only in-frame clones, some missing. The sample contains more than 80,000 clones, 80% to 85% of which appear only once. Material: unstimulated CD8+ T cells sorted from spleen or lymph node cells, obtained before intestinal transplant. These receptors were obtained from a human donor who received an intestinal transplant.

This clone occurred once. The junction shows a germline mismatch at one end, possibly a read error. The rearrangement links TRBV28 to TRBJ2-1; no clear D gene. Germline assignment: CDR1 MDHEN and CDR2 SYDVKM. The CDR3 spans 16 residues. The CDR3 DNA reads TGTGCCGGCAGGTCCAGTCCAGGTAACACCCTCAATGAGCAGTTCTTC. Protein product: CAGRSSPGNTLNEQFF.

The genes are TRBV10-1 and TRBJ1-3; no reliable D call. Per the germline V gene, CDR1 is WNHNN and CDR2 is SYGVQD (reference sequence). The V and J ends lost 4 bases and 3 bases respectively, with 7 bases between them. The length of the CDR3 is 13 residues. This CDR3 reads CASSVTFGNTIYF. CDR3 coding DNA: TGCGCCAGCAGTGTTACATTTGGAAACACCATATATTTT.

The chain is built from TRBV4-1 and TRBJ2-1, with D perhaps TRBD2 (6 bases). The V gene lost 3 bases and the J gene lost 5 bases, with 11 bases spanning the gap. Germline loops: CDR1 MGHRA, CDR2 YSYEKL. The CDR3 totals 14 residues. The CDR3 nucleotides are TGCGCCAGCAGCCACACGGGACTTCACAATGAGCAGTTCTTC. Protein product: CASSHTGLHNEQFF.

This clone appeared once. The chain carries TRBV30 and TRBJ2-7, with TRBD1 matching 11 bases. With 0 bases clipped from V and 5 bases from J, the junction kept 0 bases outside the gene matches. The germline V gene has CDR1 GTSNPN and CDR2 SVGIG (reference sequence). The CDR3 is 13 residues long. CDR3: CAWSVGQGDEQYF. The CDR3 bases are TGTGCCTGGAGTGTGGGACAGGGGGACGAGCAGTACTTC.

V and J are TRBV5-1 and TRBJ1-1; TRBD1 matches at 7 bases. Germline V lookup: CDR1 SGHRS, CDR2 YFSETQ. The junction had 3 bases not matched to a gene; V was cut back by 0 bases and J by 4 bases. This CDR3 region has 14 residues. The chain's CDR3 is CASSLAYRGTEAFF. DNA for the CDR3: TGCGCCAGCAGCTTGGCCTACAGGGGCACTGAAGCTTTCTTT. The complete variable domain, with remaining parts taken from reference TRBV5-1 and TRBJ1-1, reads KAGVTQTPRYLIKTRGQQVTLSCSPISGHRSVSWYQQTPGQGLQFLFEYFSETQRNKGNFPGRFSGRQFSNSRSEMNVSTLELGDSALYLCASSLAYRGTEAFFGQGTRLTVV.

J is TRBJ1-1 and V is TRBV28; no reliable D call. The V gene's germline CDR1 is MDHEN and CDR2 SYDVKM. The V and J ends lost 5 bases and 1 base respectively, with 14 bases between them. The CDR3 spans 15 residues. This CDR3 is CASSPKWQANTEAFF. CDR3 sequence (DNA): TGTGCCAGCAGTCCCAAGTGGCAGGCGAACACTGAAGCTTTCTTT.